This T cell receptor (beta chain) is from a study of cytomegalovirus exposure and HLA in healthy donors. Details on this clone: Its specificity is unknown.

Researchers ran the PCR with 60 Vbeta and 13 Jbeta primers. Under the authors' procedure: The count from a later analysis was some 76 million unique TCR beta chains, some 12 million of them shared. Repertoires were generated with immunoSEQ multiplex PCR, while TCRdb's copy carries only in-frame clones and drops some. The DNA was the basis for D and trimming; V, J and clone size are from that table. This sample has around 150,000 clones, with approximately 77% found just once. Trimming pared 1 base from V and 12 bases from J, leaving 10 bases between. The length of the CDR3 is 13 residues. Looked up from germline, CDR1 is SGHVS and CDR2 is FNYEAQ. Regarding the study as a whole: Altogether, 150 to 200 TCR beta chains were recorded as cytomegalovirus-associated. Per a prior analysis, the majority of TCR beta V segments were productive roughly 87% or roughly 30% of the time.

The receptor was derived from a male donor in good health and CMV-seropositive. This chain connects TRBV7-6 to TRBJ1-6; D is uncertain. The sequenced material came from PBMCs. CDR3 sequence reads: CASSLGHLKPLHF. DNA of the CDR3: TGTGCCAGCAGCTTAGGACACCTCAAACCCCTCCACTTT.